This is a list of T cell receptor beta chains from one sample in a study of blood T cell repertoires in COVID-19. Some clones are missing from TCRdb's copy, which holds only in-frame ones; the method was immunoSEQ multiplex PCR. The table lists about 150,000 clones, more than 80% of them singletons. Input material: peripheral blood. The receptors come from a man aged 70 or older with acute or convalescent COVID-19. The CDR3 runs from the conserved cysteine through the conserved F or W. D genes are given only for firm matches. Only part of the rows carry a size: once, few, many, or a class if the clone is expanded.

clone_size j_call d_call v_call cdr3_aa cdr3_nt
once TRBJ1-2 NA TRBV19 CASSIRDTYGYTF TGTGCCAGTAGTATCCGGGACACCTATGGCTACACCTTC
once TRBJ2-3 NA TRBV28 CASNGLAAGDTQYF TGTGCCAGCAACGGTCTAGCCGCGGGGGATACGCAGTATTTT
NA TRBJ1-3 NA TRBV9 CASSAGSGVVDTIYF TGTGCCAGCAGCGCCGGGAGCGGGGTCGTGGACACCATATATTTT
NA TRBJ1-3 NA TRBV5-1 CASSPQGAGNIIYF TGCGCCAGCAGCCCACAGGGTGCTGGAAACATCATATATTTT
NA TRBJ2-3 NA TRBV30 CAWSRGGDTDTQYF TGTGCCTGGAGCCGTGGCGGGGACACAGATACGCAGTATTTT
NA TRBJ2-2 NA TRBV19 CASSIGPGVDGELFF TGTGCCAGTAGTATAGGACCAGGGGTCGACGGGGAGCTGTTTTTT
NA TRBJ2-3 NA TRBV12-3/TRBV12-4 CASSLTDTQYF TGTGCCAGCTCTTTAACAGATACGCAGTATTTT
NA TRBJ2-7 NA TRBV13 CASSLGRRISYEQYF TGTGCCAGCAGCTTAGGCCGGAGGATCTCCTACGAGCAGTACTTC
NA TRBJ2-3 NA TRBV3-1/TRBV3-2 CASSQDWTASTDTQYF TGTGCCAGCAGCCAAGACTGGACAGCCAGCACAGATACGCAGTATTTT
NA TRBJ2-5 TRBD2 TRBV14 CASSQGVSGATQETQYF TGTGCCAGCAGCCAAGGGGTTAGCGGGGCGACACAAGAGACCCAGTACTTC
once TRBJ2-3 TRBD2 TRBV19 CASSLERGGTDTQYF TGTGCCAGTAGTCTTGAGCGGGGGGGAACAGATACGCAGTATTTT
NA TRBJ2-3 NA TRBV25-1 CASSDLASSTDTQYF TGTGCCAGCAGTGATTTAGCATCGAGCACAGATACGCAGTATTTT
NA TRBJ1-2 NA TRBV6-5 CASSYGQEGGYTF TGTGCCAGCAGTTACGGGCAGGAGGGCGGCTACACCTTC
NA TRBJ2-7 NA TRBV7-3 CASSLSGNSYEQYF TGTGCCAGCAGCTTAAGCGGGAACTCCTACGAGCAGTACTTC
few TRBJ1-1 NA TRBV7-3 CASSPTSGAEAFF TGTGCCAGCAGCCCGACCTCGGGGGCTGAAGCTTTCTTT
NA TRBJ2-7 NA TRBV6-5 CASRLEGVQYF TGTGCCAGCAGATTAGAGGGGGTGCAGTACTTC
NA TRBJ2-6 TRBD1 TRBV24-1 CATSDGTGTSGANVLTF TGTGCCACCAGTGATGGGACAGGGACCTCTGGGGCCAACGTCCTGACTTTC
NA TRBJ2-1 NA TRBV10-3 CAISRDSVAVYNEQFF TGTGCCATCAGTCGCGACAGCGTTGCAGTTTACAATGAGCAGTTCTTC
NA TRBJ2-3 NA TRBV5-1 CASSPGQFTDTQYF TGCGCCAGCAGCCCAGGACAGTTCACAGATACGCAGTATTTT
NA TRBJ2-5 NA TRBV7-9 CASSLSVAEETQYF TGTGCCAGCAGCTTAAGCGTAGCGGAAGAGACCCAGTACTTC
NA TRBJ1-1 NA TRBV5-6 CASSRTVNTEAFF TGTGCCAGCAGCAGGACAGTGAACACTGAAGCTTTCTTT
NA TRBJ2-1 TRBD2 TRBV6-4 CASSALAGGSSYNEQFF TGTGCCAGCAGTGCACTAGCGGGAGGGAGCTCCTACAATGAGCAGTTCTTC
NA TRBJ1-2 TRBD1 TRBV4-2 CASSQGQGTGVGRYTF TGTGCCAGCAGCCAGGGCCAAGGGACAGGGGTAGGCCGCTACACCTTC
NA TRBJ2-7 TRBD1 TRBV6-6 CASSSGQGPPAEQYF TGTGCCAGCAGTTCGGGACAGGGGCCCCCCGCGGAGCAGTACTTC
NA TRBJ2-7 TRBD1 TRBV5-1 CASSAGTGKSEQYF TGCGCCAGCAGCGCCGGGACAGGGAAATCCGAGCAGTACTTC
NA TRBJ1-2 NA TRBV27 CARDRRGFCGGYGYTF TGTGCCAGGGATAGGCGGGGGTTCTGTGGCGGCTATGGCTACACCTTC
NA TRBJ2-3 NA TRBV20-1 CSASRRATYTDTQYF TGCAGTGCTAGTAGGCGGGCCACCTATACAGATACGCAGTATTTT
NA TRBJ2-3 TRBD2 TRBV9 CASSVGSGRFADTQYF TGTGCCAGCAGCGTAGGGAGCGGGAGGTTTGCAGATACGCAGTATTTT
NA TRBJ2-7 TRBD1 TRBV14 CASKSPPRPNRGLSSYEQYF TGTGCCAGCAAATCTCCGCCCCGACCCAACAGGGGGCTGAGCTCCTACGAGCAGTACTTC
NA TRBJ1-2 NA TRBV5-1 CASSLERGSNGYTF TGCGCCAGCAGCTTGGAGCGGGGCTCCAATGGCTACACCTTC
NA TRBJ1-4 TRBD1 TRBV29-1 CSVGQPLEKLFF TGCAGCGTGGGACAGCCTCTTGAAAAACTGTTTTTT
once TRBJ2-1 TRBD1 TRBV3-1/TRBV3-2 CASRPGTGASSSYNEQFF TGTGCCAGCAGGCCCGGGACAGGGGCCTCCAGCTCCTACAATGAGCAGTTCTTC
NA TRBJ2-3 TRBD2 TRBV28 CASSFYGFSGLRGGTDTQYF TGTGCCAGCAGTTTTTATGGTTTTAGCGGGCTCAGAGGAGGGACAGATACGCAGTATTTT
NA TRBJ2-7 TRBD1 TRBV29-1 CSVSVGQGAYEQYF TGCAGCGTTTCGGTAGGGCAGGGGGCTTACGAGCAGTACTTC
NA TRBJ1-1 NA TRBV19 CASSPAGLPNAEAFF TGTGCCAGTAGCCCAGCAGGGTTGCCCAACGCTGAAGCTTTCTTT
NA TRBJ1-1 NA TRBV6-2/TRBV6-3 CASSRRTVDTEAFF TGTGCCAGCAGCCGCCGGACAGTCGACACTGAAGCTTTCTTT
NA TRBJ1-1 TRBD1 TRBV27 CASRPTGGTEAFF TGTGCCAGCAGACCTACAGGGGGAACTGAAGCTTTCTTT
NA TRBJ1-2 TRBD1 TRBV4-2 CASSQGRAQGYGYTF TGTGCCAGCAGCCAAGGGAGGGCACAGGGGTATGGCTACACCTTC
NA TRBJ2-3 TRBD2 TRBV2 CASSASGGAMDTQYF TGTGCCAGCAGTGCAAGCGGGGGGGCCATGGATACGCAGTATTTT
NA TRBJ1-2 NA TRBV28 CASSLRGQDGYTF TGTGCCAGCAGTTTGCGGGGGCAAGACGGCTACACCTTC
many TRBJ2-2 TRBD2 TRBV29-1 CSVATFGTSGTRAGELFF TGCAGCGTTGCTACATTCGGGACTAGCGGTACGCGAGCCGGGGAGCTGTTTTTT
NA TRBJ2-7 NA TRBV7-3 CASSLMAGAPYEQYF TGTGCCAGCAGCTTAATGGCGGGGGCCCCCTACGAGCAGTACTTC
NA TRBJ2-2 TRBD1 TRBV6-5 CASTNRGPTGELFF TGTGCCAGCACCAACAGGGGTCCTACCGGGGAGCTGTTTTTT
NA TRBJ2-2 TRBD2 TRBV18 CASSSTGTSETGELFF TGTGCCAGCTCATCGACCGGGACTAGCGAAACCGGGGAGCTGTTTTTT
NA TRBJ1-1 NA TRBV29-1 CSVAQTRDTEAFF TGCAGCGTTGCCCAGACGCGGGACACTGAAGCTTTCTTT
NA TRBJ1-5 NA TRBV19 CASSIGQGYGNQPQHF TGTGCCAGTAGTATTGGCCAGGGGTACGGCAATCAGCCCCAGCATTTT
NA TRBJ1-2 TRBD1 TRBV5-1 CASSLGEGARAGYTF TGCGCCAGCAGCTTGGGAGAGGGGGCGCGTGCTGGCTACACCTTC
once TRBJ2-3 TRBD2 TRBV28 CASRTLPRTSPSADTQYF TGTGCCAGCAGAACCCTACCTCGGACTAGCCCATCGGCAGATACGCAGTATTTT
NA TRBJ1-1 TRBD1 TRBV5-6 CASTRQGEAFF TGTGCCAGCACCAGACAGGGTGAAGCTTTCTTT
NA TRBJ1-5 NA TRBV6-2/TRBV6-3 CASSSPRSNQPQHF TGTGCCAGCAGTTCGCCGCGGAGCAATCAGCCCCAGCATTTT
once TRBJ1-2 TRBD1 TRBV5-1 CASSLRTVVSGGDYGYTF TGCGCCAGCAGCCTCCGAACCGTTGTGTCAGGGGGTGACTATGGCTACACCTTC
NA TRBJ2-7 NA TRBV28 CASSLPGAYEQYF TGTGCCAGCAGTTTACCAGGGGCCTACGAGCAGTACTTC
NA TRBJ2-3 TRBD2 TRBV7-2 CASGSGLAGGTQYF TGTGCCAGCGGATCGGGACTAGCGGGCGGAACGCAGTATTTT
NA TRBJ2-3 TRBD2 TRBV7-9 CASSRGLAGSLSTDTQYF TGTGCCAGCAGCCGGGGACTAGCGGGGTCCCTTAGCACAGATACGCAGTATTTT
NA TRBJ2-1 TRBD2 TRBV7-3 CASSPSGTSANNEQFF TGTGCCAGCAGCCCGTCCGGGACTAGCGCCAACAATGAGCAGTTCTTC